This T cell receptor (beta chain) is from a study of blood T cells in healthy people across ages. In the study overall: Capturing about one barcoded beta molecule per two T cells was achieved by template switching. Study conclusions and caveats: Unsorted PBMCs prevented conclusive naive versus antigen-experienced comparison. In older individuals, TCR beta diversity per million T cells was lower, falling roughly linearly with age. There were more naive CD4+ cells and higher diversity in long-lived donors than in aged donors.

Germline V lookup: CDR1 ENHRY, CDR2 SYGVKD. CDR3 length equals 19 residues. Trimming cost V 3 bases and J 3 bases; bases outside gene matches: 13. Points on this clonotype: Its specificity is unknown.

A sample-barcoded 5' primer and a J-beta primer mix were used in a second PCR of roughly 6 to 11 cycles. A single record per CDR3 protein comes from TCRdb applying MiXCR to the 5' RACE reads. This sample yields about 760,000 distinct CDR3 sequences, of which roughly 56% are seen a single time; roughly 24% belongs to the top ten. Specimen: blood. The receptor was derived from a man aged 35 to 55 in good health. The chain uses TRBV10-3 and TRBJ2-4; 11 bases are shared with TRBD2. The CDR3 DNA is TGTGCCATCAGTGATGCCGGGACTAGCGGTACTGGTGGCAAAAACATTCAGTACTTC. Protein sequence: CAISDAGTSGTGGKNIQYF.